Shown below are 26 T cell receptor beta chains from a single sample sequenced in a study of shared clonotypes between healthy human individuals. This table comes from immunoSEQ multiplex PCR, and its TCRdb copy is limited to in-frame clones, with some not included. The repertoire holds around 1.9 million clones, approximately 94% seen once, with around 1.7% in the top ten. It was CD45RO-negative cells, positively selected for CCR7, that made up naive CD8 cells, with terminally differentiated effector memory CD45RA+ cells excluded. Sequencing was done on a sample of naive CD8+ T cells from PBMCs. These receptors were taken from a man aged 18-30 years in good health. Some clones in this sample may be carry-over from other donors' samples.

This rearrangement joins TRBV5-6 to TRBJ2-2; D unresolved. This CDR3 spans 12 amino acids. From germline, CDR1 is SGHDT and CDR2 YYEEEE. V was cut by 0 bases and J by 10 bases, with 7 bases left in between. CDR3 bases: TGTGCCAGCAGCTTGGAGGGTTTGGAGCTGTTTTTT. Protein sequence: CASSLEGLELFF.

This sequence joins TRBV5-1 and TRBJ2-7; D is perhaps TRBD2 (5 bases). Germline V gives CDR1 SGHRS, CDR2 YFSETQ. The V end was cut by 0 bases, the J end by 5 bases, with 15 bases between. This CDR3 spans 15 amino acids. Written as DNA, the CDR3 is TGCGCCAGCAGCTTGGGTCGGGGATTTCTGGACGAGCAGTACTTC. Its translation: CASSLGRGFLDEQYF.

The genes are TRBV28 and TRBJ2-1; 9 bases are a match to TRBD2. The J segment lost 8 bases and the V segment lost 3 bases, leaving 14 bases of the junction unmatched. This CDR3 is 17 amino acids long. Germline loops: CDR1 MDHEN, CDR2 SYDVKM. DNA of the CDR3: TGTGCCAGCAGTTTCCCTACCGGGACTAGCCTACTGGATGAGCAGTTCTTC. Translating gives CASSFPTGTSLLDEQFF.

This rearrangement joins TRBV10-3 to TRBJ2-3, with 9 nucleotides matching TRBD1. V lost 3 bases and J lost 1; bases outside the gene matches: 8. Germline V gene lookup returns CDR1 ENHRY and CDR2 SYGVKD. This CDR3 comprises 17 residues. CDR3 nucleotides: TGTGCCATCAGTGACCGAACAGGGGGCGCGGGCACAGATACGCAGTATTTT. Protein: CAISDRTGGAGTDTQYF.

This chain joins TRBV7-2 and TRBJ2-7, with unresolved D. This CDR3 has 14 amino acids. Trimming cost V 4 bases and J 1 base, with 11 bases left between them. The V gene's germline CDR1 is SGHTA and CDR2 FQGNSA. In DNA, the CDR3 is TGTGCCAGCAGCTCAGACTCTAGATCCTACGAGCAGTACTTC. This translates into CASSSDSRSYEQYF.

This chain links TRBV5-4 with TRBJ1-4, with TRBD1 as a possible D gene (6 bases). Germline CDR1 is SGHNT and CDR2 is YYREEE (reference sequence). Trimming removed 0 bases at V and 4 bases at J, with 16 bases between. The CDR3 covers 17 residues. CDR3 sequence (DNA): TGTGCCAGCAGCTTGGTGGGGGCCGGGCCCCTTAATGAAAAACTGTTTTTT. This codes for CASSLVGAGPLNEKLFF.

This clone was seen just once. The CDR3 sequence: CASSFTPTQGRYGYTF. Here the CDR3 DNA reads TGTGCCAGCAGCTTCACCCCAACGCAGGGGCGCTATGGCTACACCTTC. The V call is TRBV5-5, the J call TRBJ1-2; a weak D match, TRBD1 (6 bases). Per germline, CDR1 SGHKS and CDR2 YYEKEE (reference sequence). V was pared by 2 bases and J by 4 bases, with 18 bases between. The CDR3 has 16 residues.

CDR3 protein: CASSEDRRVVINTGELFF. For the CDR3, the DNA is TGTGCCAGCAGTGAGGACAGAAGAGTAGTAATCAACACCGGGGAGCTGTTTTTT. This chain connects TRBV6-1 to TRBJ2-2, with D possibly TRBD1 on 6 matching bases. The CDR3 covers 18 residues. V was shortened by 3 bases and J by 2 bases, with 19 bases between the two germline ends. CDR1 is MNHNS, CDR2 SASEGT, per germline.

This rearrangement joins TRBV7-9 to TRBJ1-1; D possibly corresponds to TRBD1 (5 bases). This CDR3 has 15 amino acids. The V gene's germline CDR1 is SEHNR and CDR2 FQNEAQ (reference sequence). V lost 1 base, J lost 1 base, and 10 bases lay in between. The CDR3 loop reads CASSLDAGGNTEAFF. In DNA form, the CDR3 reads TGTGCCAGCAGCTTAGATGCGGGGGGGAACACTGAAGCTTTCTTT.

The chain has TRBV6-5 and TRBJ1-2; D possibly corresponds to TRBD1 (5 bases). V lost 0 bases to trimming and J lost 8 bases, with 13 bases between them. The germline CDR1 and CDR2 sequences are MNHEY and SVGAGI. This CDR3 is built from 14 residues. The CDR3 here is CASSYSVSGGGYTF. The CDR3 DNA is TGTGCCAGCAGTTACTCCGTTTCGGGGGGAGGCTACACCTTC.

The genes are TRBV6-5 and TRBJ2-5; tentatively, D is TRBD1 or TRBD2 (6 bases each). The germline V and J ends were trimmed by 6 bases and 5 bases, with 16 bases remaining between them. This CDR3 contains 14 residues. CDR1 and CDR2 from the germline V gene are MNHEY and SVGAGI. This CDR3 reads CASRWRQGRETQYF. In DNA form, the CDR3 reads TGTGCCAGCAGATGGCGGCAGGGGAGGGAGACCCAGTACTTC.

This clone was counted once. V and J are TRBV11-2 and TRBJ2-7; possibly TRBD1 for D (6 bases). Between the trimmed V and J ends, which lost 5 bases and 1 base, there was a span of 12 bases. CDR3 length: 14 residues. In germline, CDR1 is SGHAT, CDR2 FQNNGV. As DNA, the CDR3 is TGTGCCAGCAGCCTCCGGGACACGTCCTACGAGCAGTACTTC. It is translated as CASSLRDTSYEQYF.

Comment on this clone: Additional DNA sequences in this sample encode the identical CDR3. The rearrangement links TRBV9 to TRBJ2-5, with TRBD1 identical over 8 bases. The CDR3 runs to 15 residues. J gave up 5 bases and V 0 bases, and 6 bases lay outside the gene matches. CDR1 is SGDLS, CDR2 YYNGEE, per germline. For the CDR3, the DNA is TGTGCCAGCAGCGTAGGCAGGGGGCTCAGGGAGACCCAGTACTTC. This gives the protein CASSVGRGLRETQYF.

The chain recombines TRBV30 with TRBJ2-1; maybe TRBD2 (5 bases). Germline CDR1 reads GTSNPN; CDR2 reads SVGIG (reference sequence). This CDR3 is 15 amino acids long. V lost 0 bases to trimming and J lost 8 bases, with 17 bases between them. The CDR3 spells CAWSVVGLYPYEQFF. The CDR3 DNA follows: TGTGCCTGGAGTGTAGTAGGACTTTACCCTTATGAGCAGTTCTTC.

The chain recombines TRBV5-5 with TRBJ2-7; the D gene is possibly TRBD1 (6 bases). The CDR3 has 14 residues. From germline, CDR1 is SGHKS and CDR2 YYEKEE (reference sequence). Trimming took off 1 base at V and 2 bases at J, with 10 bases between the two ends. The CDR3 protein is CASSLLGDTYEQYF. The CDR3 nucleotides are TGTGCCAGCAGCTTGTTGGGGGACACCTACGAGCAGTACTTC.

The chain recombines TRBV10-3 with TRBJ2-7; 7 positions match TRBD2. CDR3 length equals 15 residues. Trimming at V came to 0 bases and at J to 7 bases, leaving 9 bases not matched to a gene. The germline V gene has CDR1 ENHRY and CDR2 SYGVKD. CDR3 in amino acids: CAISESTSRLGEQYF. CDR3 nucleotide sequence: TGTGCCATCAGTGAGTCGACTAGCCGACTGGGGGAGCAGTACTTC.

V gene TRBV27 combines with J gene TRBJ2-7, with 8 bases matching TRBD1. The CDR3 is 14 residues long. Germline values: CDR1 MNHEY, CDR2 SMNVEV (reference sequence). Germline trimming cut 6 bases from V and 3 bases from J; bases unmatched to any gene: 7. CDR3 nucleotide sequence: TGTGCCAGCAGGCAACAGGGGGTAAGCTACGAGCAGTACTTC. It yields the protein CASRQQGVSYEQYF.

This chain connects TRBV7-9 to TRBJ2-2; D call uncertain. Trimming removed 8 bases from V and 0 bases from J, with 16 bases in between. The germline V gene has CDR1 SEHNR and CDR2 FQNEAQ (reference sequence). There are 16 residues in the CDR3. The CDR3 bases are TGTGCCAGCCTAAAACAATCTTTCGCGAACACCGGGGAGCTGTTTTTT. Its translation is CASLKQSFANTGELFF.

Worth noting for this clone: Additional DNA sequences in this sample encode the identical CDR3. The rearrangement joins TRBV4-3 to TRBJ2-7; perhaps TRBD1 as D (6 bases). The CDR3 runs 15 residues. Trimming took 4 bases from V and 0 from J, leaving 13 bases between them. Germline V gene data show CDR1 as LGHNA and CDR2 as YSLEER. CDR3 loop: CASSPSRGSSYEQYF. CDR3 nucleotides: TGCGCCAGCAGCCCTTCAAGGGGGAGCTCCTACGAGCAGTACTTC.

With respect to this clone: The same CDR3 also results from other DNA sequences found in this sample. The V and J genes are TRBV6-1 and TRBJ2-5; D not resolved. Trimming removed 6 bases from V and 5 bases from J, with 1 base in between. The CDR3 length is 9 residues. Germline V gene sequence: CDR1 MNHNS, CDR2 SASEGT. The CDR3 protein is CASRETQYF. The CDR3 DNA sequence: TGTGCCAGCAGGGAGACCCAGTACTTC.

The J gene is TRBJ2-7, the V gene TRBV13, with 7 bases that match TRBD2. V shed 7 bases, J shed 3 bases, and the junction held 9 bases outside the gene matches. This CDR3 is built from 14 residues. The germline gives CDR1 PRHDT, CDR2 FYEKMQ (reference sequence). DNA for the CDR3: TGTGCCAGCACCCTAGGTCGCGGGAGCTACGAGCAGTACTTC. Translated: CASTLGRGSYEQYF.

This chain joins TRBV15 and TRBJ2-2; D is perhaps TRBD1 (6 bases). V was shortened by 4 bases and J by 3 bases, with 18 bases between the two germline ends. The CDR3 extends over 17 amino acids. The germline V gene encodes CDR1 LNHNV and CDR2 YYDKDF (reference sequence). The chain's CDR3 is CATSTEGGTLDTGELFF. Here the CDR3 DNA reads TGTGCCACCAGCACCGAAGGGGGTACCTTGGACACCGGGGAGCTGTTTTTT.

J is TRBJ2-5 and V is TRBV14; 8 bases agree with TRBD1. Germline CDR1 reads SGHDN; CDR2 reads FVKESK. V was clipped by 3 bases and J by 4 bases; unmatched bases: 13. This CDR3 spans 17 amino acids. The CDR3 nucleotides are TGTGCCAGCAGCCAGGACCAAGACAGGGGTATTGGAGAGACCCAGTACTTC. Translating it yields CASSQDQDRGIGETQYF.

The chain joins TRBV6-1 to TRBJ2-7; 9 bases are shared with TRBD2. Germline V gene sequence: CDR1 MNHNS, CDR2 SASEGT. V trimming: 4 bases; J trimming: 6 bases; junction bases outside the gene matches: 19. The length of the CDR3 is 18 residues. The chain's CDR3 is CASSGTAGLARGGIEQYF. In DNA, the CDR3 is TGTGCCAGCAGTGGAACCGCGGGACTAGCCCGGGGAGGGATCGAGCAGTACTTC.

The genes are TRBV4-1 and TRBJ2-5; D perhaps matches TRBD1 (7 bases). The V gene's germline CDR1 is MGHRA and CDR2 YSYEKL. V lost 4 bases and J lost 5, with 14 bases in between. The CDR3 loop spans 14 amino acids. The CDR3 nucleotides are TGCGCCAGCAGCCGATTAGGAGGGGGCGAGACCCAGTACTTC. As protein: CASSRLGGGETQYF.

CDR3 amino acids: CASSATKNTEAFF. The CDR3 DNA reads as TGTGCCAGCAGTGCCACAAAGAACACTGAAGCTTTCTTT. This rearrangement joins TRBV2 to TRBJ1-1; D gene ambiguous. The ends were cut back, 4 bases at V and 1 base at J, with 7 bases in the middle. Looked up from germline, CDR1 is SNHLY and CDR2 is FYNNEI. The CDR3 runs 13 residues.